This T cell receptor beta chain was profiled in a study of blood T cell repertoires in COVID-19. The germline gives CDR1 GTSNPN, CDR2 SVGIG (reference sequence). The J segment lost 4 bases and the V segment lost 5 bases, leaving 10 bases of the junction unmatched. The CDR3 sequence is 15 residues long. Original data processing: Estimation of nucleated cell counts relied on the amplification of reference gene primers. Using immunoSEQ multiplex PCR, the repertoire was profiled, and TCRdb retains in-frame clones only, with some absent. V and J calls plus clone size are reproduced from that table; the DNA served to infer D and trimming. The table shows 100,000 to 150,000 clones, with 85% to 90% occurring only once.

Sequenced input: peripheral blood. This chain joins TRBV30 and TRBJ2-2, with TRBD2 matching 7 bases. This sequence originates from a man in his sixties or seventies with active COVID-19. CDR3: CAWVPGGEGTGELFF. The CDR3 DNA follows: TGTGCCTGGGTCCCAGGAGGGGAGGGCACCGGGGAGCTGTTTTTT.